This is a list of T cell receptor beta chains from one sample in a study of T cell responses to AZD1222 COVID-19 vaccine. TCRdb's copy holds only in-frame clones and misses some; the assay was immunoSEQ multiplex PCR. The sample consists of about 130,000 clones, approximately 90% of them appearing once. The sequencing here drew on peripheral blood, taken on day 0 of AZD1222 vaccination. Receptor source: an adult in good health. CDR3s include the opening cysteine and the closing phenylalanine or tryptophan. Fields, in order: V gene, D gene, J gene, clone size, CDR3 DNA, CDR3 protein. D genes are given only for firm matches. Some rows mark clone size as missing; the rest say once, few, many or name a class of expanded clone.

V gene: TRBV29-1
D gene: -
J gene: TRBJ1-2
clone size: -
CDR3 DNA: TGCAGCGCCGCGGGATCTTTGACTCCCTATGGCTACACCTTC
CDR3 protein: CSAAGSLTPYGYTF

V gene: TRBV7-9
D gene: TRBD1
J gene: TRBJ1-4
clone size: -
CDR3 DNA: TGTGCCAGCAGCTTAAGTCAGACAGGGGGTGAAAAACTGTTTTTT
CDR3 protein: CASSLSQTGGEKLFF

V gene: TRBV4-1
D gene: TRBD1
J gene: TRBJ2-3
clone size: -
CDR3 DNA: TGCGCCAGCAGCCCGCCCGGGACAGGGGGCGTTCGGGATACGCAGTATTTT
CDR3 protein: CASSPPGTGGVRDTQYF

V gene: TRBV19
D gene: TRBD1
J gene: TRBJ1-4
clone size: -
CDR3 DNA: TGTGCCAGTAGTATCCCACCGGGACAGGGGCGTAATGAAAAACTGTTTTTT
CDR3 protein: CASSIPPGQGRNEKLFF

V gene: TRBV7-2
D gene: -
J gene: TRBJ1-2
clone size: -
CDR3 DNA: TGTGCCAGCAGCCTCCCCCCCAGGGCAAACTATGGCTACACCTTC
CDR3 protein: CASSLPPRANYGYTF

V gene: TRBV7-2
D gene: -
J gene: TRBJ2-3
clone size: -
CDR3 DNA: TGTGCCAGCAGCTTAGCACGCACAGATACGCAGTATTTT
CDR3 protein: CASSLARTDTQYF

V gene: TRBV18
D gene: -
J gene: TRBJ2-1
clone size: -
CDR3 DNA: TGTGCCAGCTCACCCTTTTCGGGTCGCTCCTACAATGAGCAGTTCTTC
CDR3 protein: CASSPFSGRSYNEQFF

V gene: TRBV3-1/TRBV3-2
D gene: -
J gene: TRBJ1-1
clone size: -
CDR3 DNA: TGTGCCAGCAGCCATAAAGGCGCACGAGCTTTCTTT
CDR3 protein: CASSHKGARAFF

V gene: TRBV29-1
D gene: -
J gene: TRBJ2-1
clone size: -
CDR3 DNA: TGCAGCGTTGAAGTTGACAATGAGCAGTTCTTC
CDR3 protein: CSVEVDNEQFF

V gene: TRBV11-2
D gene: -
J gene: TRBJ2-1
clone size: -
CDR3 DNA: TGTGCCAGCAGCTTAGATCCCAACAGAAACAATGAGCAGTTCTTC
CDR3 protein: CASSLDPNRNNEQFF

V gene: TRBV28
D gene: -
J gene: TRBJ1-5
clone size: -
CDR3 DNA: TGTGCCAGCTGGACTTTAAATCAGCCCCAGCATTTT
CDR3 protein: CASWTLNQPQHF

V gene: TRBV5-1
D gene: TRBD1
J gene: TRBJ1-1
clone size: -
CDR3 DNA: TGCGCCAGCAGCTTGAAGGGGGACAGGGGGCTAGGGAACACTGAAGCTTTCTTT
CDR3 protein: CASSLKGDRGLGNTEAFF

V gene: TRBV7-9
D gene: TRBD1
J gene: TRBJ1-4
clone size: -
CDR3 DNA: TGTGCCAGCAGCACCGGGACAGGAGCCTCTAATGAAAAACTGTTTTTT
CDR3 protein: CASSTGTGASNEKLFF

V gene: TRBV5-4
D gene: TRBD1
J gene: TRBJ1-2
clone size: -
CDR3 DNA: TGTGCCAGCAGACCTGGACAGGATAACTATGGCTACACCTTC
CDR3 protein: CASRPGQDNYGYTF

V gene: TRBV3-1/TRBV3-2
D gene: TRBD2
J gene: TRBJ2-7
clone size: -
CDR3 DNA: TGTGCCAGCAGCCAGAATCCGGGGGGCTACGAGCAGTACTTC
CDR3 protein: CASSQNPGGYEQYF

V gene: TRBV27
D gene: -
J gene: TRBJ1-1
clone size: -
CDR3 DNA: TGTGCCAGCAGTATCTACCCAGACGGTTCAACTGAAGCTTTCTTT
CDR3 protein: CASSIYPDGSTEAFF

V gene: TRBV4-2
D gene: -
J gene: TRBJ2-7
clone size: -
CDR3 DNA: TGTGCCAGCAGCCAAGACCAGGGCCAACCCGCCGAGCAGTACTTC
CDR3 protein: CASSQDQGQPAEQYF

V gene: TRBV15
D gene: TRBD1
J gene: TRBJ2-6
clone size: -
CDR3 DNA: TGTGCCACCAGCAAAACGGGACAGGGACCCACTAACGACCTGACTTTC
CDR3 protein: CATSKTGQGPTNDLTF

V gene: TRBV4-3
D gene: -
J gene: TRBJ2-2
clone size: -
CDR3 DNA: TGCGCCAGCAGGGTCGGACCGAACACCGGGGAGCTGTTTTTT
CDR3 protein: CASRVGPNTGELFF

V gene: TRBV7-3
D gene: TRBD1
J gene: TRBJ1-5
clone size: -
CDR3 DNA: TGTGCCAGCAGCGGTCGACAGGGGGCGTTCCATCAGCCCCAGCATTTT
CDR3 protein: CASSGRQGAFHQPQHF

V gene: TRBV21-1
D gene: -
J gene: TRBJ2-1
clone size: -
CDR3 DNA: TGTGCCAGCACCCAGACAGGGGGCTTATACAATGAGCAGTTCTTC
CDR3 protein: CASTQTGGLYNEQFF

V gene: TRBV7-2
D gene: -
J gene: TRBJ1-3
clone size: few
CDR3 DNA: TGTGCCAGCAGCTTAGATGAGGGTCTCGTTTCGGCTGGAAACACCATATATTTT
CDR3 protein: CASSLDEGLVSAGNTIYF

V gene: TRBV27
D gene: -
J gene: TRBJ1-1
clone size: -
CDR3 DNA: TGTGCCAGCAGTATGACAGTCGCGGGGGGCACTGAAGCTTTCTTT
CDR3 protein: CASSMTVAGGTEAFF

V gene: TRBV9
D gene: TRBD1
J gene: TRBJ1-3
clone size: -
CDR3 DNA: TGTGCCAGCGGGGACAGAGGAAACACCATATATTTT
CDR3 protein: CASGDRGNTIYF

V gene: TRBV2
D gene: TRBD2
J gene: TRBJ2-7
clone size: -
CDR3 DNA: TGTGCCAGCAGTGTGGGCGGGGGGGCCTACGAGCAGTACTTC
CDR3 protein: CASSVGGGAYEQYF

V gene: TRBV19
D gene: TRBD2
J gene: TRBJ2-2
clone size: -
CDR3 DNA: TGTGCCAGTAGCGATCCGGGGGGGCCGAACACCGGGGAGCTGTTTTTT
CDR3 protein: CASSDPGGPNTGELFF

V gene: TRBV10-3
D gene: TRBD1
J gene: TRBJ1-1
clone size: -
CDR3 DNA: TGTGCCATCAGTGCACAGGGGGTGAACACTGAAGCTTTCTTT
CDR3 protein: CAISAQGVNTEAFF

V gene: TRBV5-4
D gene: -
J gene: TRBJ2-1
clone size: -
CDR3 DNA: TGTGCCAGCAGCTTGGAATTGGGGGCCTCCTACAATGAGCAGTTCTTC
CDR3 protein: CASSLELGASYNEQFF

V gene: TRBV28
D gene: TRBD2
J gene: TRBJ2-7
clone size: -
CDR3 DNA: TGTGCCAGCAGCCTCACGTTGACGGGAGGGCCAAGAGCGTACGAGCAGTACTTC
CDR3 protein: CASSLTLTGGPRAYEQYF

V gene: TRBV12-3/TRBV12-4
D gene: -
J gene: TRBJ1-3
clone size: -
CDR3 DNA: TGTGCCAGCAGCCTAAGATGGGGAAACACCATATATTTT
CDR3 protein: CASSLRWGNTIYF

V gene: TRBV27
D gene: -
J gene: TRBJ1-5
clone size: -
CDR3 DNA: TGTGCCAGCCGACCGGATTACAGGAGGAATCAGCCCCAGCATTTT
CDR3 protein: CASRPDYRRNQPQHF

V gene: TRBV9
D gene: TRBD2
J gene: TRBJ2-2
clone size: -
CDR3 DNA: TGTGCCAGCAGCGTAGTAGCGGGAGGCACCGGGGAGCTGTTTTTT
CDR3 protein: CASSVVAGGTGELFF

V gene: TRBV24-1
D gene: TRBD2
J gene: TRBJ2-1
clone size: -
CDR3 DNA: TGTGCCACCAGTGATTTGTCTAGCGGGAGCTTGAATGAGCAGTTCTTC
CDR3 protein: CATSDLSSGSLNEQFF